This T cell receptor (beta chain) was observed in a study of T-cell reconstitution after alpha-beta-depleted transplantation in children. As it was prepared, the TCRbeta library received unique molecular identifiers. TCRdb reprocessed the PCR reads with MiXCR, giving one entry per CDR3 protein. The data contain 200,000 to 300,000 distinct CDR3 sequences, around 12% of them singletons. The source material was PBMCs from the stem cell graft donor, sampled from the stem cell graft. The TCR originated in a human donor who donated a stem cell graft to a child with acute lymphoblastic leukemia.

The CDR3 reads CAISEPGQGGGNQPQHF. The CDR3, as DNA: TGTGCCATCAGTGAGCCGGGACAGGGGGGCGGCAATCAGCCCCAGCATTTT. J is TRBJ1-5 and V is TRBV10-3, with TRBD1 matching over 11 bases. CDR3 length equals 17 residues. Germline V CDR1 and CDR2: ENHRY, SYGVKD. V dropped 2 bases and J dropped 2; count of bases not matched to a gene: 5.